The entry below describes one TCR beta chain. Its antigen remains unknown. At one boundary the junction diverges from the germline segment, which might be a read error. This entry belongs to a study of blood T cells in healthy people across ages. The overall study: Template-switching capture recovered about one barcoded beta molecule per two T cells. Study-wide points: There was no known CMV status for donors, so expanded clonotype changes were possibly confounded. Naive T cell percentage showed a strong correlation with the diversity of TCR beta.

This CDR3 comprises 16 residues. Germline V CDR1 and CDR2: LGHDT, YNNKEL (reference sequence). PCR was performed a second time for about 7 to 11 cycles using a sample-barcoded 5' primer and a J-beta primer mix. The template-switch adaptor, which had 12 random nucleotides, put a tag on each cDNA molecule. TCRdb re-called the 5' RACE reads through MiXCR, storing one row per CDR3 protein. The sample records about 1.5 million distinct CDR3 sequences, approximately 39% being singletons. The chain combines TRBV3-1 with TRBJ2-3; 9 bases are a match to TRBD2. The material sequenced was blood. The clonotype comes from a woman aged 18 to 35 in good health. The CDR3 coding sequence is TGTGCCAGCAGCCAATTTCTAGCGGGGAGCACAGATGCGCAGTATTTT. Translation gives CASSQFLAGSTDAQYF.